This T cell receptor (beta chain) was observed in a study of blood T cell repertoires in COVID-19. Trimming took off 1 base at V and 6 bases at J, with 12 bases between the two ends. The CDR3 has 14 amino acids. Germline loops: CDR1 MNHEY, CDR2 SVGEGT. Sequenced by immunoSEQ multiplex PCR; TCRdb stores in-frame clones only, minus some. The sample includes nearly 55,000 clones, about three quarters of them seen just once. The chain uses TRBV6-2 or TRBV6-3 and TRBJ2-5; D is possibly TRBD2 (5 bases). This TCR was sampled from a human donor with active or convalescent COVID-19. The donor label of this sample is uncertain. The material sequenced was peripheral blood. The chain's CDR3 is CASSYLGVRKTQYF. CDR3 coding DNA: TGTGCCAGCAGTTACTTGGGAGTAAGAAAGACCCAGTACTTC.